The following is a TCR beta chain sequence with its context. This entry is derived from a study of cytomegalovirus exposure and HLA in healthy donors. In the study overall: There were some 120 million unique TCR beta sequences, drawn from 180 million or so T cells, in an earlier analysis.

Donors counted as nominally healthy when sampled, yet unrecorded immune exposures were likely. Germline V gives CDR1 SGHTA, CDR2 FQGNSA. V lost 6 bases and J lost 0, with 12 bases in between. This CDR3 is 14 amino acids long. A multiplex PCR was run with 60 Vbeta primers and 13 Jbeta primers. Repertoires were generated with immunoSEQ multiplex PCR, while TCRdb's copy carries only in-frame clones and drops some. The table shows about 160,000 clones, with less than 80% occurring only once. Sequencing was performed on PBMCs. This TCR derives from a female donor in good health and CMV-seronegative. The gene calls are TRBV7-2 and TRBJ2-7; tentative D call: TRBD2 (6 bases). The CDR3 bases are TGTGCCAGCAGATACGACGGGAGCTCCTACGAGCAGTACTTC. Translation gives CASRYDGSSYEQYF.